The rows below give T cell receptor beta chains drawn from one sample of a study of patients and donors after allogeneic stem cell transplantation. TCRdb analysed the RT-PCR reads with MiXCR anew, one entry per CDR3 protein. The repertoire holds about 960,000 distinct CDR3 sequences, with approximately 19% as singletons. Sequenced input: blood, either unsorted or a sorted T cell fraction (not recorded which). These TCRs come from a human donor who was either an allogeneic HSCT recipient or a stem cell or donor lymphocyte infusion donor (not recorded which). It is not recorded whose cells these are; they may come from a transplant donor. The CDR3 runs from the conserved cysteine through the conserved F or W. A D gene is named only where the DNA matches it firmly. Rows may omit the clone size; those that give it use once, few, many or a size class.

d_gene,v_gene,j_gene,abundance,CDR3nt,CDR3aa
TRBD1,TRBV5-1,TRBJ1-5,-,TGCGCCAGCAGCAGCTGGGACAGGGGGCTCATCGTCCGCAATCAGCCCCAGCATTTT,CASSSWDRGLIVRNQPQHF
TRBD1,TRBV29-1,TRBJ2-1,-,TGCAGCGTGAACAGGGGGCCCCCCAATGAGCAGTTCTTC,CSVNRGPPNEQFF
TRBD2,TRBV30,TRBJ2-1,few,TGTGCCTGGAGTGCGACTAGCCAGTTCTTC,CAWSATSQFF
-,TRBV7-2,TRBJ2-2,-,TGTGCCAGCAGCACCTCCGCAGCCCCCGGGGAGCTGTTTTTT,CASSTSAAPGELFF
-,TRBV5-6,TRBJ2-7,few,TGTGCCAGCAGCTTGGTTATTTCAGGTACCAACGAGCAGTACTTC,CASSLVISGTNEQYF
TRBD2,TRBV10-3,TRBJ2-3,many,TGTGCCATCAGTGAAGCGGGGAGTAGCACAGATACGCAGTATTTT,CAISEAGSSTDTQYF
TRBD2,TRBV12-3/TRBV12-4,TRBJ2-5,many,TGTGCCAGCGGATTGACTAGCGGGGTCGGAGAGACCCAGTACTTC,CASGLTSGVGETQYF
-,TRBV7-8,TRBJ2-2,few,TGTGCCAGCAGCTTGCTAGCAGCCGGGGAGCTGTTTTTT,CASSLLAAGELFF
-,TRBV9,TRBJ1-6,few,TGTGCCAGCAGCGTTGGACGGCCGAATTCACCCCTCCACTTT,CASSVGRPNSPLHF
-,TRBV5-1,TRBJ1-2,-,TGCGCCAGCAGCGACGCAGGGGACTATGGCTACACCTTC,CASSDAGDYGYTF
TRBD1,TRBV29-1,TRBJ1-1,-,TGCAGCGCCGGGGGGGACAGGGGGCGCAACGCTGAAGCTTTCTTT,CSAGGDRGRNAEAFF
-,TRBV10-2,TRBJ2-3,-,TGCGCCAGCAGTGAGGGGGCAGGGGCAGATACGCAGTATTTT,CASSEGAGADTQYF
-,TRBV7-2,TRBJ2-3,-,TGTGCCAGCAGCTTAGGGTGGGATGCAGATACGCAGTATTTT,CASSLGWDADTQYF
-,TRBV27,TRBJ2-1,few,TGTGCCAGCAGTTTCGCTAGCGAATACAATGAGCAGTTCTTC,CASSFASEYNEQFF
-,TRBV7-2,TRBJ1-5,few,TGTGCCAGCAGCTTCCAGGAGAGGGGCAATCAGCCCCAGCATTTT,CASSFQERGNQPQHF
-,TRBV4-3,TRBJ2-1,-,TGCGCCAGCAGCCAAGGGACGGGACCCCCGCGCGATGAGCAGTTCTTC,CASSQGTGPPRDEQFF
-,TRBV6-2/TRBV6-3,TRBJ2-7,-,TGTGCCAGCAGTCCCCAGGGGTATTACTACGAGCAGTACTTC,CASSPQGYYYEQYF
TRBD1,TRBV7-9,TRBJ2-7,-,TGTGCCAGCCGGACAGGGGATAGCGAGCAGTACTTC,CASRTGDSEQYF
-,TRBV7-9,TRBJ2-7,few,TGTGCCAGCAGCTTAGCTATTGGGGAACTGGGTTCCGAGCAGTACTTC,CASSLAIGELGSEQYF
TRBD2,TRBV12-3/TRBV12-4,TRBJ2-7,-,TGTGCCAGCAGTTTCAGCGGGGCCTTCTACGAGCAGTACTTC,CASSFSGAFYEQYF
-,TRBV12-3/TRBV12-4,TRBJ2-1,many,TGTGCCAGCAGTTTAGGATTGAATGAGCAGTTCTTC,CASSLGLNEQFF
TRBD2,TRBV12-3/TRBV12-4,TRBJ2-3,many,TGTGCCAGCAGTTGGGGGACTAGCTATGACACAGATACGCAGTATTTT,CASSWGTSYDTDTQYF
TRBD2,TRBV29-1,TRBJ2-1,many,TGCAGCGTGGGGGGGACCAGCTACAATGAGCAGTTCTTC,CSVGGTSYNEQFF
TRBD2,TRBV24-1,TRBJ2-7,-,TGTGCCACCAGTGACCGCGTAGCGGGATCTAACGGGGAGCAGTACTTC,CATSDRVAGSNGEQYF
TRBD1,TRBV7-2,TRBJ2-3,few,TGTGCCAGCAGCTACGCCAGGGGGCAGGGCACAGATACGCAGTATTTT,CASSYARGQGTDTQYF
-,TRBV6-1,TRBJ1-5,-,TGTGCCAGCAGTCCCCGGTTAGGGCGTAATATTCAGCCCCAGCATTTT,CASSPRLGRNIQPQHF
-,TRBV20-1,TRBJ2-1,-,TGCAGTGTTGCGGTGGGGGGGCCAGACAATGAGCAGTTCTTC,CSVAVGGPDNEQFF
-,TRBV7-9,TRBJ2-7,few,TGTGCCAGCAGCTTACTTACAGGAGATTACGAGCAGTACTTC,CASSLLTGDYEQYF
-,TRBV6-5,TRBJ2-6,-,TGTGCCAGCAGTTACTCGAAAGGGAAGGGCTCTGGGGCCAACGTCCTGACTTTC,CASSYSKGKGSGANVLTF
-,TRBV20-1,TRBJ1-1,-,TGCAGTGCACTGGACAGCGTGAACACTGAAGCTTTCTTT,CSALDSVNTEAFF
TRBD1,TRBV27,TRBJ2-2,-,TGTGCCAGCAGTTTATTGAAACTGACAGGGGGGTTCAAGAACACCGGGGAGCTGTTTTTT,CASSLLKLTGGFKNTGELFF
-,TRBV18,TRBJ1-1,-,TGTGCCAGCTCACCCGGGCCTCGGAGATGGTACGCTTTCTTT,CASSPGPRRWYAFF
-,TRBV7-9,TRBJ2-7,few,TGTGCCAGCAGCTTGGCTGGGGGCTGGTACGAGCAGTACTTC,CASSLAGGWYEQYF
-,TRBV14,TRBJ2-3,-,TGTGCCAGCAGCCAAGCAGTCTTCACAGATACGCAGTATTTT,CASSQAVFTDTQYF
-,TRBV7-2,TRBJ1-1,-,TGTGCCAGCAGCTTAGCCGGACAGAGTGGTGAAGCTTTCTTT,CASSLAGQSGEAFF
-,TRBV27,TRBJ2-7,few,TGTGCCAGCAGCCAATTTGGGGGGTGGGTCGACGAGCAGTACTTC,CASSQFGGWVDEQYF
TRBD1,TRBV11-2,TRBJ2-6,few,TGTGCCAGCAGCAGCGAGGGGGCTAGTGGGGCCAACGTCCTGACTTTC,CASSSEGASGANVLTF
TRBD2,TRBV27,TRBJ2-7,few,TGTGCCAGCAGTAACCGACCGGGACTAGGGGTTTACGAGCAGTACTTC,CASSNRPGLGVYEQYF
TRBD2,TRBV27,TRBJ2-1,-,TGTGCCAGCCGACTAGCGGCAACCTACAATGAGCAGTTCTTC,CASRLAATYNEQFF
-,TRBV20-1,TRBJ2-7,-,TGCAGTGCTTGCACCCCCGGAATGGGGGGGCCAGGGGAGCAGTACTTC,CSACTPGMGGPGEQYF
-,TRBV5-5,TRBJ2-2,-,TGTGCCAGCAGGGGCCCCCTGACGAACACCGGGGAGCTGTTTTTT,CASRGPLTNTGELFF
TRBD1,TRBV20-1,TRBJ2-2,few,TGCAGTGTCCCGGACAGGGGCACCGGGGAGCTGTTTTTT,CSVPDRGTGELFF
-,TRBV12-3/TRBV12-4,TRBJ1-5,-,TGTGCCAGCAGTGGCCCACAGGGAAAGAGCAATCAGCCCCAGCATTTT,CASSGPQGKSNQPQHF
TRBD1,TRBV6-1,TRBJ2-5,few,TGTGCCAGCAGCTCAACCGGGACAGGGGTCCAAGAGACCCAGTACTTC,CASSSTGTGVQETQYF
TRBD1,TRBV5-1,TRBJ1-1,few,TGCGCCAGCAGGATGCGGACAGGGGCCACTGAAGCTTTCTTT,CASRMRTGATEAFF
-,TRBV5-5,TRBJ2-5,-,TGTGCCAGCAGCTTCGGGAGTAACCAAGAGACCCAGTACTTC,CASSFGSNQETQYF
TRBD1,TRBV12-3/TRBV12-4,TRBJ2-7,-,TGTGCCAGCAGTTGGGGACAGGGCCACGAGCAGTACTTC,CASSWGQGHEQYF
-,TRBV4-1,TRBJ1-1,-,TGCGCCAGCAGCCAAGATCATAGGGCCTTGAACACTGAAGCTTTCTTT,CASSQDHRALNTEAFF
TRBD1,TRBV6-5,TRBJ2-7,-,TGTGCCAGCAGTTTGTCGACAGGGGGCTTGTGGGAGCAGTACTTC,CASSLSTGGLWEQYF
-,TRBV20-1,TRBJ1-2,-,TGCAGTGCTAGTCCCCCCGGGGGGGCTGGTGGCTACACCTTC,CSASPPGGAGGYTF
-,TRBV29-1,TRBJ2-7,-,TGCAGTCTCAGGGGGGGACCCACGAACGAGCAGTACTTC,CSLRGGPTNEQYF
-,TRBV4-1,TRBJ2-7,few,TGCGCCAGCAGCCAAGGAGGCCACGTCACCTACGAGCAGTACTTC,CASSQGGHVTYEQYF
-,TRBV30,TRBJ1-2,few,TGTGCCTGGGTAGTCGACAGCCCGAACTATGGCTACACCTTC,CAWVVDSPNYGYTF
-,TRBV12-3/TRBV12-4,TRBJ1-1,few,TGTGCCAGCAGTTGGGGGGACAACACTGAAGCTTTCTTT,CASSWGDNTEAFF
-,TRBV7-3,TRBJ1-2,few,TGTGCCAGCAGCTTAAGGGCAGGGAATGGCTACACCTTC,CASSLRAGNGYTF
-,TRBV11-2,TRBJ2-3,many,TGTGCCAGCAGCCAGCTCACAGATACGCAGTATTTT,CASSQLTDTQYF